This T cell receptor (beta chain) was sequenced for a study of T cells in Graves' hyperthyroidism and ophthalmopathy (dated by TCRdb to about 2019). General notes on the study: Peripheral blood samples were taken at initial diagnosis, before any treatment was given. To identify distinguishing TCR V-J signatures, a discovery cohort of roughly 100 patients was used, comprising fewer than 45 with Graves' ophthalmopathy and some 57 with stable Graves' hyperthyroidism. An independent validation cohort of 18 to 20 hyperthyroidism patients and 17 patients who later progressed to ophthalmopathy tested prospective prediction of ophthalmopathy. The 100 discovery patients were divided at random into training and test sets in a 7:3 ratio. In addition, the study compared T-cell repertoires in thyroid tissue and in blood from several Graves' hyperthyroidism patients. After sampling, hyperthyroidism patients received methimazole starting at 30 mg daily, and ophthalmopathy patients received high-dose intravenous methylprednisolone. TCR Vbeta CDR3 sequencing of fewer than 150 peripheral blood samples (43 ophthalmopathy, 75 to 80 hyperthyroidism and some 17 progressor patients) is reported in the paper.

The TCR beta CDR3 regions were amplified from the RNA transcripts. The first round of RT-PCR for the TCR CDR3 was performed with the HTBI primer set and the Qiagen OneStep RT-PCR kit. The libraries were constructed in a second round of multiplex PCR and then size-selected and purified. The libraries were sequenced on an Illumina HiSeq2000 using paired-end 100 bp reads. The study's processing was this. SOAPnuke was used to process the raw data, removing reads that contained adapters or uncalled bases, had a mean Phred below 15, or lacked an exact match to the constant primer or identifier. High-quality paired reads were merged with COPE v1.2.5, and unique nucleotide sequences were defined as clonotypes. Clonotypes were aligned to IMGT TRBV, TRBD and TRBJ reference segments using MiTCR v1.1. The analysis included only V-J combinations with a frequency above 0.0001, which together covered around 99% of the repertoires. The TCS score was defined as the ratio of F50 (clonal expansion) to E x V (chaos), calculated using BLOSUM62-based TCRdist between CDR3 peptides within each V-J. Welch's t-statistics and random forest reduced roughly 540 V-J features to fewer than 15, which were used in a naive Bayes classifier (R e1071). Clones were called with MiXCR by TCRdb after fastp trimmed the public reads at Q25, and only in-frame beta chains were retained. Rows with one shared CDR3 protein collapse into an entry with the most common genes and DNA. TCRdb, not the original authors, processed these V and J calls. This sample comprises 700,000 or so distinct CDR3 sequences, about a sixth of them detected only once. The top ten clonotypes cover about 8.4% of the sample.

A patient counted as having stable Graves' hyperthyroidism if no progression to ophthalmopathy occurred over 18 months of follow-up. The hyperthyroidism patients were between 18 and 65 years old and newly diagnosed, with a disease duration of less than 2 months. Exclusion was applied to patients with uncontrolled infections, other autoimmune diseases, pregnancy or lactation. Diagnoses were based on clinical symptoms, serum thyroxine and TRAb, thyroid ultrasound and orbital computed tomography. PBMCs were isolated from 10 ml of fresh peripheral blood by Ficoll-Paque density gradient centrifugation. Total RNA was extracted using Trizol reagent, and RNA quality was assessed on an Agilent 2100 Bioanalyzer. Beyond this particular receptor, the publication reports: In validation, the model predicted progression to ophthalmopathy a median of roughly 6.5 months before onset, with roughly 70% sensitivity and about 72% specificity. A model built on a 13 V-J signature distinguished ophthalmopathy from stable hyperthyroidism, reaching about 89% sensitivity and about 81% specificity in cross-validation and 80%/75% in testing. Most expanded thyroid clonotypes (frequency above 0.001) were also detected in blood, suggesting blood repertoires may reflect thyroid immune responses. Sample size was not statistically predetermined, and blinding of investigators to group allocation was not performed.

The CDR3 sequence holds 17 residues, the cysteine and phenylalanine included. The DNA shown is the 51-base CDR3, in frame from base 1. Relative to germline, V is missing 7 bases and J is missing 4 bases, with 14 bases of the junction outside any gene match. Reading the germline V gene gives CDR1 MDHEN and CDR2 SYDVKM. This clonotype was counted at least ten times. Its specific antigen is unknown. No per-base quality is available; no much larger clone lies one base away. The receptor was derived from a man aged 18-30 years with Graves' hyperthyroidism. The sequence is built from TRBV28 and TRBJ2-5, with 11 bases matching TRBD2. Sequencing input: blood. The nucleotides read TGTGCCAGCACTCTCGTAGCGGGAGGGCCGGAGGGAGAGACCCAGTACTTC. Its product reads: CASTLVAGGPEGETQYF.